The clone carrying this TCR beta chain was counted many times. Its antigen remains unknown. The data belong to a study of regulatory T cells in long-lasting Graves disease. General study points: Persistent Graves' cases showed lower TCR diversity than newly diagnosed cases. Sharing of public clonotypes was greater in persistent patients (about 2,500) than in new patients (around 880). Limited samples may have lowered accuracy.

Construction of the TCR beta libraries employed iRepertoire HTBI primers in conjunction with Arm-PCR of CDR3 regions. TCRdb used MiXCR to reprocess the multiplex PCR reads, holding one entry per CDR3 protein. Of under 300,000 distinct CDR3 sequences listed, around 20% are singletons. As for time point: newly diagnosed GD, antithyroid drugs for less than 3 months. Extracted RNA from PBMCs served as the source of the TCR library. The starting material was peripheral blood mononuclear cells (PBMCs), obtained at new diagnosis, from a patient treated with antithyroid drugs. This clonotype originated in a female donor with Graves disease.

The DNA of the CDR3 is TGCAGTGCTCGGGCCTTCAATGAGCAGTTCTTC. This sequence encodes CSARAFNEQFF. This chain connects TRBV20-1 to TRBJ2-1; D not resolved. V was shortened by 5 bases and J by 6 bases, with 8 bases between the two germline ends. Germline V gene data show CDR1 as DFQATT and CDR2 as SNEGSKA (reference sequence). There are 11 residues in the CDR3.